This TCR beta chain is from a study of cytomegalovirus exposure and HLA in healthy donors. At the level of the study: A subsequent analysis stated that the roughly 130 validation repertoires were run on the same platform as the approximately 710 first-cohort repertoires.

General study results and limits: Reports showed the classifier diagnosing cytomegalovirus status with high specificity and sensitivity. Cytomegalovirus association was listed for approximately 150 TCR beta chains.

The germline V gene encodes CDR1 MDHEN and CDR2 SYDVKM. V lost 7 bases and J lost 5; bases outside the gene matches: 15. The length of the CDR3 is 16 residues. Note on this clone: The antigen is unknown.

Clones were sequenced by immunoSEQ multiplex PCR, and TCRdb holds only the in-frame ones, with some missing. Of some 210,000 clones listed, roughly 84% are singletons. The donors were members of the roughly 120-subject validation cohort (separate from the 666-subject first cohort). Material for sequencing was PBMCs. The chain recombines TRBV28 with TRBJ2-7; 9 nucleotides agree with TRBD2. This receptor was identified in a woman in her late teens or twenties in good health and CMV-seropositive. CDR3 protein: CASISEGNSGSHEQYF. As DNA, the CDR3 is TGTGCCAGCATCTCTGAGGGTAATAGCGGGAGTCACGAGCAGTACTTC.